This T cell receptor (beta chain) was observed in a study of T-cell memory formation after mild COVID-19. Study information: TCR clustering was largely donor specific.

The CDR3 totals 13 residues. V was shortened by 6 bases and J by 4 bases, with 12 bases between the two germline ends. TCRdb independently ran MiXCR on the 5' RACE reads; one entry per CDR3 protein. This table holds about 320,000 distinct CDR3 sequences, approximately 14% found once. Study results and limitations: Certain responding clones were present in pre-infection memory, suggesting participation of cross-reactive memory. Whereas later expanders leaned CD4+, clones contracting day 15 to 85 showed a balanced CD4/CD8 makeup. Contracting CD4+ clones were located mainly in CM and EM, and CD8+ clones in EMRA.

This clonotype came up a few times. Antigen: not known. The rearrangement uses TRBV12-3 or TRBV12-4 and TRBJ1-2, with unresolved D. The receptor was derived from a man aged 18 to 35 who had mild COVID-19 (a few samples of this study predate the infection). Cell type and time point are not known. The sequenced sample consisted of PBMCs or a T cell subset sorted from them (not recorded which). CDR3 protein: CASSPDVGYGYTF. Here the CDR3 DNA reads TGTGCCAGCAGCCCGGACGTCGGCTATGGCTACACCTTC.